This T cell receptor beta chain derives from a study of lymphopenia after photon versus proton radiotherapy. Regarding the study as a whole: Post-nadir TCR diversity decline inversely tracked overall survival among those who died. Proton therapy kept repertoires fairly stable, unlike photons, which gained effector/memory cells. After lymphocyte nadir, photon-treated repertoires showed oligoclonal expansion, especially CD8+ Temra. Only patients who died were analyzed for survival; proton advantage is unproven.

The germline V gene has CDR1 SNHLY and CDR2 FYNNEI. Trimming took 11 bases from V and 5 from J, leaving 16 bases between them. The CDR3 loop spans 12 amino acids. This clone was counted only a few times. Its antigen is unknown. This table comes from immunoSEQ multiplex PCR, and its TCRdb copy is limited to in-frame clones, with some not included. The sample carries 7,000 to 9,500 clones, about nine tenths recorded once. The clonotype comes from a woman aged 70-85 years with pancreatic cancer. The chain is built from TRBV2 and TRBJ2-7; D remains ambiguous. Material: peripheral blood, obtained from a patient treated with photon-based radiotherapy. The CDR3 DNA follows: TGTGCCTCCTGGCGCGGTGTGGACGAGCAGTACTTC. Translating gives CASWRGVDEQYF.